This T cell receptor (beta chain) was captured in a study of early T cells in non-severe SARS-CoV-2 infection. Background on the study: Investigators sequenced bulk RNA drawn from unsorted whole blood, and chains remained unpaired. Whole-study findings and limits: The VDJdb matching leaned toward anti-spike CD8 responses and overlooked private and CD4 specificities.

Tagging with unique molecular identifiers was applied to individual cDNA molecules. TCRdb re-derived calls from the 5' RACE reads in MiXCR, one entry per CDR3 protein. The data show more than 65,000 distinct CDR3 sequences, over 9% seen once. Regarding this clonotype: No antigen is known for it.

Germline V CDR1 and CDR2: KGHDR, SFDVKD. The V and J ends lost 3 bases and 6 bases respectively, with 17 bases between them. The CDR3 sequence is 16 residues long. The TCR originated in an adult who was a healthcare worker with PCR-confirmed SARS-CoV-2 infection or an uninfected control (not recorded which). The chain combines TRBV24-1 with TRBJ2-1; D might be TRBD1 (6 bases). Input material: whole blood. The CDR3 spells CATSDRATGQGNEQFF. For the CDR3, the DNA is TGTGCCACCAGTGATCGTGCAACGGGACAAGGCAATGAGCAGTTCTTC.